This TCR beta chain was identified in a study of a mutant IDH1 vaccine in newly diagnosed glioma. Study-wide background: Therapy received beforehand was radiotherapy, temozolomide, or both, with most patients given both. General observations from the study: Among all patients, vaccine-induced immune responses occurred in roughly 93%.

Assay used: immunoSEQ multiplex PCR; TCRdb lists only in-frame clones, some missing. Here the sample spans approximately 67,000 clones, approximately 80% being singletons. The time point was: week 23, last vaccination. Every vaccine dose comprised 300 ug of mutant IDH1 20-mer peptide plus topical imiquimod. New WHO grade 3 or 4 astrocytomas that were IDH1-mutant and ATRX-lost had been found in donors. Points on this clone: The target antigen is unknown. The sample contains more than one DNA sequence encoding this CDR3.

The CDR3 runs to 14 residues. J was trimmed by 5 bases and V by 5 bases; bases with no gene match: 7. Germline CDR1 LNHNV, CDR2 YYDKDF (reference sequence). The chain links TRBV15 to TRBJ1-1, with 8 bases aligning to TRBD1. The sequence came from a man between 18 and 29 years old with glioma. The source material was PBMCs, sampled from a glioma patient whose treatment included an IDH1 peptide vaccine. The CDR3 nucleotides read TGTGCCACCAGCCGTGACAGGGGTAGAACTGAAGCTTTCTTT. Residues: CATSRDRGRTEAFF.